These 19 T cell receptor beta chains originate from one sample sequenced in a study of T-cell memory formation after mild COVID-19. TCRdb re-called the 5' RACE reads through MiXCR, storing one row per CDR3 protein. The table includes hundreds of thousands of distinct CDR3 sequences, approximately 15% detected once. The sequencing input was PBMCs or a T cell subset sorted from them (not recorded which). All receptors derive from a man younger than 35 who had mild COVID-19 (a few samples of this study predate the infection). Cell type and time point are not known.

The J gene is TRBJ2-3, the V gene TRBV5-1, with D unclear. The CDR3 totals 16 residues. The V end lost 4 bases, the J end lost 0 bases, and 15 bases lay between the germline ends. Germline V gives CDR1 SGHRS, CDR2 YFSETQ. The CDR3 region is CASSPPSAASTDTQYF. The DNA for the CDR3 is TGCGCCAGCAGCCCCCCGTCCGCGGCTAGCACAGATACGCAGTATTTT.

This clonotype came up many times. This chain connects TRBV5-7 to TRBJ1-5; no clear D. TRBV5-7 is marked as an open reading frame, function uncertain. V lost 6 bases and J 3 bases, leaving 10 bases between the germline ends. CDR3 length: 13 amino acids. As DNA, the CDR3 is TGTGCCAGCAACATCGGGGTCAATCAGCCCCAGCATTTT. It codes for CASNIGVNQPQHF.

This clonotype was observed a few times. This chain joins TRBV5-1 and TRBJ2-2; 8 bases line up with TRBD1. CDR3 size: 16 residues. Germline V CDR1 and CDR2: SGHRS, YFSETQ. V lost 4 bases to trimming and J lost 6 bases; unmatched junction nucleotides: 11. The CDR3 loop reads CASSPGQAWGAGELFF. For the CDR3, the DNA is TGCGCCAGCAGCCCGGGACAGGCTTGGGGGGCCGGGGAGCTGTTTTTT.

The table lists this clonotype with a few counts. This chain uses TRBV6-2 or TRBV6-3 with TRBJ2-7; no firm D call. CDR1 and CDR2 from the germline V gene are MNHEY and SVGEGT. CDR3 length: 14 amino acids. Trimming left V 2 bases short and J 2 bases short, with 10 bases between. CDR3 DNA sequence: TGTGCCAGCAGTTACGGGATGTCGACCTACGAGCAGTACGTC. Translating gives CASSYGMSTYEQYV.

The chain joins TRBV4-3 to TRBJ2-7; maybe TRBD1 (6 bases). With 3 bases removed from V and 2 bases from J, the gap between germline ends came to 11 bases. Germline loops: CDR1 LGHNA, CDR2 YSLEER. This CDR3 is 14 amino acids long. The CDR3: CASSHQTGPYEQYF. CDR3 in DNA: TGCGCCAGCAGCCACCAGACAGGCCCCTACGAGCAGTACTTC.

This chain uses TRBV4-2 with TRBJ1-1; D gene uncertain. Germline CDR1 LGHNA, CDR2 YNFKEQ. The CDR3 is made up of 14 amino acids. V was shortened by 0 bases and J by 6 bases, with 11 bases between the two germline ends. The CDR3 sequence is CASSQDKLVSEAFF. CDR3 DNA: TGTGCCAGCAGCCAAGATAAGTTGGTGTCTGAAGCTTTCTTT.

V usage is TRBV20-1 and J usage is TRBJ2-7; maybe TRBD2 (5 bases). From germline, CDR1 is DFQATT and CDR2 SNEGSKA (reference sequence). There are 16 residues in the CDR3. Trimming took 2 bases from V and 3 from J, leaving 20 bases between them. The CDR3: CSARSGNTDLVYEQYF. CDR3 DNA: TGCAGTGCTAGATCGGGGAACACGGATTTGGTCTACGAGCAGTACTTC.

This clonotype has only a few counts. The chain combines TRBV20-1 with TRBJ2-1; D not certain. Trimming shortened V by 3 bases and J by 7 bases, and 4 bases separated the two germline ends. The CDR3 contains 10 residues. CDR1 is DFQATT, CDR2 SNEGSKA, per germline (reference sequence). For the CDR3, the DNA is TGCAGTGCTAGTGAGAATGAGCAGTTCTTC. It yields the protein CSASENEQFF.

This clonotype was seen a handful of times. The J gene is TRBJ2-7, the V gene TRBV20-1; 7 bases are a match to TRBD1. Germline trimming cut 2 bases from V and 5 bases from J; bases unmatched to any gene: 12. In germline, CDR1 is DFQATT, CDR2 SNEGSKA (reference sequence). The CDR3 is 15 amino acids. The CDR3 spells CSARIPGQAIHEQYF. The CDR3 region has the DNA TGCAGTGCTAGAATACCCGGACAGGCAATCCACGAGCAGTACTTC.

A few counts support this clonotype. V gene TRBV7-9 combines with J gene TRBJ2-2; D possibly uses TRBD1 or TRBD2 (5 bases each). The V gene lost 4 bases and the J gene lost 0 bases, with 12 bases spanning the gap. Germline V gives CDR1 SEHNR, CDR2 FQNEAQ (reference sequence). The CDR3 extends over 16 amino acids. The CDR3 spells CASSYPRGTNTGELFF. The CDR3 region has the DNA TGTGCCAGCAGCTACCCCCGGGGCACGAACACCGGGGAGCTGTTTTTT.

This clonotype was seen only a few times. The chain is built from TRBV2 and TRBJ1-5; TRBD1 agrees at 7 bases. Germline CDR1 and CDR2: SNHLY and FYNNEI. V lost 7 bases, J lost 1 base, and 7 bases stayed unmatched. This CDR3 comprises 15 residues. The CDR3 sequence is CASTRGLSSNQPQHF. The CDR3, as DNA: TGTGCCAGCACCAGGGGGTTGTCCAGCAATCAGCCCCAGCATTTT.

This clonotype came up a few times. The V call is TRBV6-6, the J call TRBJ2-2, with D uncertain. CDR3 length: 16 residues. Trimming pared 2 bases from V and 6 bases from J, leaving 16 bases between. The germline V gene encodes CDR1 MNHNY and CDR2 SVGAGI (reference sequence). The CDR3 DNA is TGTGCCAGCAGTTACCCGGAAAACTCGATACCCGGGGAGCTGTTTTTT. Its protein is CASSYPENSIPGELFF.

The chain joins TRBV7-2 to TRBJ1-2, with 8 nucleotides matching TRBD1. The ends lost 7 bases at V and 2 bases at J; junction bases unmatched: 9. The CDR3 contains 15 residues. Germline V gene lookup returns CDR1 SGHTA and CDR2 FQGNSA. CDR3 DNA sequence: TGTGCCAGCACCCGAATCGGACAGGGAAACTATGGCTACACCTTC. Amino acid sequence: CASTRIGQGNYGYTF.

The sample holds a few counts of this clonotype. This sequence joins TRBV7-9 and TRBJ1-1; no clear D gene. The CDR3 totals 16 residues. V lost 8 bases to trimming and J lost 2 bases, with 21 bases between them. The germline gives CDR1 SEHNR, CDR2 FQNEAQ (reference sequence). CDR3 in amino acids: CASRTSRGFLNTEAFF. The CDR3 nucleotides are TGTGCCAGCCGAACGTCTCGCGGATTCCTAAACACTGAAGCTTTCTTT.

This clonotype was observed a few times. The chain is built from TRBV6-5 and TRBJ1-1; a possible D gene is TRBD1 (5 bases). CDR3 length: 17 residues. The germline V gene has CDR1 MNHEY and CDR2 SVGAGI. Trimming left V 4 bases short and J 0 bases short, with 18 bases between. CDR3 loop: CASSFVTPGTVNTEAFF. In DNA, the CDR3 is TGTGCCAGCAGTTTCGTCACCCCCGGGACGGTGAACACTGAAGCTTTCTTT.

The genes are TRBV7-9 and TRBJ1-2; no definite D call. In germline, CDR1 is SEHNR, CDR2 FQNEAQ (reference sequence). There are 10 residues in the CDR3. The V end was cut by 5 bases, the J end by 6 bases, with 4 bases between. CDR3 amino acids: CASSVNGYTF. The DNA of the CDR3 is TGTGCCAGCAGCGTCAATGGCTACACCTTC.

The chain joins TRBV12-3 or TRBV12-4 to TRBJ2-5, with TRBD2 matching over 11 bases. Trimming cost V 3 bases and J 4 bases; bases outside gene matches: 10. This CDR3 region has 17 residues. This CDR3 reads CASSFLAGGFPRETQYF. The CDR3 coding sequence is TGTGCCAGCAGTTTCCTAGCGGGGGGATTCCCGAGAGAGACCCAGTACTTC.

There are a few counts of this clonotype. This rearrangement joins TRBV7-9 to TRBJ2-7; D unresolved. V was shortened by 1 base and J by 1 base, with 8 bases between the two germline ends. The CDR3 is made up of 14 amino acids. Germline CDR1 reads SEHNR; CDR2 reads FQNEAQ (reference sequence). CDR3 residues: CASSLEGISYEQYF. CDR3 sequence (DNA): TGTGCCAGCAGCTTAGAAGGGATTTCCTACGAGCAGTACTTC. Supplemented by reference TRBV7-9 and TRBJ2-7, the full variable domain reads DTGVSQNPRHKITKRGQNVTFRCDPISEHNRLYWYRQTLGQGPEFLTYFQNEAQLEKSRLLSDRFSAERPKGSFSTLEIQRTEQGDSAMYLCASSLEGISYEQYFGPGTRLTVT.

V is TRBV3-1 and J is TRBJ2-1; D might be TRBD1 or TRBD2, each matching 5 bases. Germline V gives CDR1 LGHDT, CDR2 YNNKEL (reference sequence). The CDR3 length is 14 residues. The V and J ends lost 4 bases and 10 bases respectively, with 17 bases between them. The DNA for the CDR3 is TGTGCCAGCAGCCCGTCAGGGTCTGAGCGGGAGCAGTTCTTC. Translating gives CASSPSGSEREQFF.